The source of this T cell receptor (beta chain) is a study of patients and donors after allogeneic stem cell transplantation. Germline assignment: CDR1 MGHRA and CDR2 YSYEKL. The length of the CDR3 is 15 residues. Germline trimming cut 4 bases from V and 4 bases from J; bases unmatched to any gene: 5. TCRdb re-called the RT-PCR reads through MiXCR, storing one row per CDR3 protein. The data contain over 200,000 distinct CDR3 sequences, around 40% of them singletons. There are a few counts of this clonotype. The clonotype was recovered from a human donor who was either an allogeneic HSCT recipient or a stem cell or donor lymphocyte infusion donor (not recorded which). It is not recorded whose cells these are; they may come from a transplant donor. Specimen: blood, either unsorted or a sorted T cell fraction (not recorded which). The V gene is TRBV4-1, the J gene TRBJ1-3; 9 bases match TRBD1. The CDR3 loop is CASSLTGGKGNTIYF. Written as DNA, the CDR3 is TGCGCCAGCAGCCTGACAGGGGGGAAAGGAAACACCATATATTTT.